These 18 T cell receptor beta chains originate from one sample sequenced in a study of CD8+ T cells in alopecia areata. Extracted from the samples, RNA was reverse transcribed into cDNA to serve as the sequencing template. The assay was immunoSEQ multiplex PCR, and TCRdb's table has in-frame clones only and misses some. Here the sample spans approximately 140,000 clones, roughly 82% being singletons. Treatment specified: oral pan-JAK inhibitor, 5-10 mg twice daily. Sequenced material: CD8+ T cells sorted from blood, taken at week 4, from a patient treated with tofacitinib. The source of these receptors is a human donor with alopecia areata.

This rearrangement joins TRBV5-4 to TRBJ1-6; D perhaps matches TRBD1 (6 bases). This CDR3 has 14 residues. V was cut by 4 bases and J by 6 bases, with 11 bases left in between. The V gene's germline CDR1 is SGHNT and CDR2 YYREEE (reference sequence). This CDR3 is CASSPTGTNSPLHF. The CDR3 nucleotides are TGTGCCAGCAGCCCAACAGGGACTAATTCACCCCTCCACTTT.

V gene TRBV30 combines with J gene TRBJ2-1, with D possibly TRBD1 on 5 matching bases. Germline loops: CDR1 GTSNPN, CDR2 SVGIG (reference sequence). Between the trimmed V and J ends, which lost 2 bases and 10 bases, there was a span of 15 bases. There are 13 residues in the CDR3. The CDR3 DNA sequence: TGTGCCTGGAGTTATCCAGGGTCTTCGGAGCAGTTCTTC. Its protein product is CAWSYPGSSEQFF.

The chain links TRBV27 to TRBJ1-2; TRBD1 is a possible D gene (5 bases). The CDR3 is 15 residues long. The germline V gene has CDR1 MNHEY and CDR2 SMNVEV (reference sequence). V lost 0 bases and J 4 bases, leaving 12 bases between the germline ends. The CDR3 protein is CASSLSETDAYGYTF. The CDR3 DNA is TGTGCCAGCAGTTTATCGGAGACAGATGCCTATGGCTACACCTTC.

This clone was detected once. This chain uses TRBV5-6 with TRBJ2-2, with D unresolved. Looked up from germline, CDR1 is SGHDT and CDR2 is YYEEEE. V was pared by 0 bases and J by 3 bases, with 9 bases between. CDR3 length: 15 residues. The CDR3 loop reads CASSLANSYTGELFF. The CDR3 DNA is TGTGCCAGCAGCTTGGCCAACTCTTACACCGGGGAGCTGTTTTTT. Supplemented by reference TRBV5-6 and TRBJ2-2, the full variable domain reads DAGVTQSPTHLIKTRGQQVTLRCSPKSGHDTVSWYQQALGQGPQFIFQYYEEEERQRGNFPDRFSGHQFPNYSSELNVNALLLGDSALYLCASSLANSYTGELFFGEGSRLTVL.

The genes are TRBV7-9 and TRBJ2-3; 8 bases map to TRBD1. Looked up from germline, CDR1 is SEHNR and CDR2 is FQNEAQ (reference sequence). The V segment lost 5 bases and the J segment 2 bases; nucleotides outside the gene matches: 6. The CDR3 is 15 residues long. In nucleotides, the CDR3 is TGTGCCAGCAGCCGCGGGACAGGTGTCACAGATACGCAGTATTTT. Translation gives CASSRGTGVTDTQYF.

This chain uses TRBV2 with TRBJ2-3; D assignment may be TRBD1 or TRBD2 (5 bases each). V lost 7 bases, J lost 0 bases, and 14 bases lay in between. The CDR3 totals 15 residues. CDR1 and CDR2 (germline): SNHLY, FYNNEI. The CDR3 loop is CASIYGDLSTDTQYF. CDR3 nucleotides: TGTGCCAGCATATACGGGGACCTTAGCACAGATACGCAGTATTTT.

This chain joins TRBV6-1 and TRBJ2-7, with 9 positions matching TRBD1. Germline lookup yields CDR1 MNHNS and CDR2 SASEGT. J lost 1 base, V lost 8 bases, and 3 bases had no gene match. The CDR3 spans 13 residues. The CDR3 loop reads CASGTGHSYEQYF. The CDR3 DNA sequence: TGTGCCAGCGGGACAGGGCATTCCTACGAGCAGTACTTC.

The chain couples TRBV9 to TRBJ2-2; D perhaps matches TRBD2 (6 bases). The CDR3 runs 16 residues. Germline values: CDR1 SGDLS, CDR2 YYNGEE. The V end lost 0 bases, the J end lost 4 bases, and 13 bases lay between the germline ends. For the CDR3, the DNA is TGTGCCAGCAGCGTAGAGGAGGGACCACCCACCGGGGAGCTGTTTTTT. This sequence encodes CASSVEEGPPTGELFF. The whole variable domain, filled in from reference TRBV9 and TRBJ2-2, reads DSGVTQTPKHLITATGQRVTLRCSPRSGDLSVYWYQQSLDQGLQFLIQYYNGEERAKGNILERFSAQQFPDLHSELNLSSLELGDSALYFCASSVEEGPPTGELFFGEGSRLTVL.

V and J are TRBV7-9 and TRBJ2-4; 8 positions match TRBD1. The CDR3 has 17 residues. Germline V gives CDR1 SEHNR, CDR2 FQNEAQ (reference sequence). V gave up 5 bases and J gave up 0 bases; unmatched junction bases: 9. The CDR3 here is CASSRIQGERAKNIQYF. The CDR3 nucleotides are TGTGCCAGCAGCCGAATACAGGGGGAGAGAGCCAAAAACATTCAGTACTTC.

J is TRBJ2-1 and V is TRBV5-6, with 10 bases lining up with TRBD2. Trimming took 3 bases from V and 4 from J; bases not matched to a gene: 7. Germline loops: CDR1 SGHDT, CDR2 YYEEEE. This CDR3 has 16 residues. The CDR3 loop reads CASSSLAGASYNEQFF. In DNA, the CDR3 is TGTGCCAGCAGCTCGCTAGCGGGAGCTTCTTACAATGAGCAGTTCTTC.

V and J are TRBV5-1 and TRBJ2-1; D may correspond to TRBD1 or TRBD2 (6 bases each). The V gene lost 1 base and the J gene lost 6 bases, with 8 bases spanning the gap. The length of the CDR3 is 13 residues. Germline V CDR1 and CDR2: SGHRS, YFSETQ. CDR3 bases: TGCGCCAGCAGCTTGCCGGGGGCCAATGAGCAGTTCTTC. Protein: CASSLPGANEQFF.

CDR3 sequence (DNA): TGCGCCAGCAGCTCAAAGGGCCTACCCGGCTACGAGCAGTACTTC. This gives the protein CASSSKGLPGYEQYF. The chain couples TRBV5-1 to TRBJ2-7; the D is unclear. This CDR3 region has 15 residues. CDR1 and CDR2 (germline): SGHRS, YFSETQ. V was clipped by 3 bases and J by 3 bases, with 16 bases between them.

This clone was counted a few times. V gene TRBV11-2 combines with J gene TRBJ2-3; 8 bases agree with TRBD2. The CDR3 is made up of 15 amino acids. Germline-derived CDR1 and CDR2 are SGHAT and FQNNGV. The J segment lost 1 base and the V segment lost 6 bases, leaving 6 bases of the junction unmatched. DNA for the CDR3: TGTGCCAGCAGTTCGGGGGGGCGGGGCACAGATACGCAGTATTTT. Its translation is CASSSGGRGTDTQYF.

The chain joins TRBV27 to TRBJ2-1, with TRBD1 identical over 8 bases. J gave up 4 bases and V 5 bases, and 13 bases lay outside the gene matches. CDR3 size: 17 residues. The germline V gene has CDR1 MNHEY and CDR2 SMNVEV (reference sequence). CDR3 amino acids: CASSPMDWTGIYNEQFF. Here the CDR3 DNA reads TGTGCCAGCAGTCCGATGGACTGGACAGGGATATACAATGAGCAGTTCTTC.

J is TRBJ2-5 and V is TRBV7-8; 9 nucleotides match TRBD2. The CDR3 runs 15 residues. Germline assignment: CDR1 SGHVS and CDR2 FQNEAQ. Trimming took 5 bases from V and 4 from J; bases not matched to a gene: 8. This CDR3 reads CASSPGSGGGETQYF. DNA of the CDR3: TGTGCCAGCAGCCCAGGTAGCGGGGGCGGAGAGACCCAGTACTTC.

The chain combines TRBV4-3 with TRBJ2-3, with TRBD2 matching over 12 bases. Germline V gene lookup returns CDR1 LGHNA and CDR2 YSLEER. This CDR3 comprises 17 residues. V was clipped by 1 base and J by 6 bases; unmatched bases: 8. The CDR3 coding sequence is TGCGCCAGCAGCCAAGGGGTGCGGACTAGCGGGGTGGATACGCAGTATTTT. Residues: CASSQGVRTSGVDTQYF.

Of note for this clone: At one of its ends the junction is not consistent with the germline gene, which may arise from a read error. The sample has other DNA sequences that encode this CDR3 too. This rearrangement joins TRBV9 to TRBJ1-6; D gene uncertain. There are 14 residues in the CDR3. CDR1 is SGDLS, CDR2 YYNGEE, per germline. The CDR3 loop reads CASSVEIRGSPLHF. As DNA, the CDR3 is TGTGCCAGCAGCGTAGAGATACGCGGTTCACCTCTCCACTTT.

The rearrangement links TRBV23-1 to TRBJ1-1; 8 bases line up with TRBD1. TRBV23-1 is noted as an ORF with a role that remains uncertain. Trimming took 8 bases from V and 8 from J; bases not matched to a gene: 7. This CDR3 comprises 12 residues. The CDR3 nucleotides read TGCGCCAGCGTCCTAGGGGACAGGGAAGCTTTCTTT. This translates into CASVLGDREAFF.